This entry concerns a single T cell receptor (beta chain). No cognate antigen has been identified for it. There are no base qualities to consult, and no much larger clone falls within one base. In Seattle, one collaborating source enrolled patients while the infection was active and tracked those patients longitudinally over the course of disease. Whole blood was collected in K2EDTA tubes by collaborating institutions according to the institutions' own protocols. For TCRbeta analysis, collaborator samples were shipped as frozen whole blood, as isolated PBMCs, or as DNA extracted from either sample type. This record comes from a study of blood T cell repertoires in COVID-19 (dated by TCRdb to 2018 to 2021). Broadly, across the study: Samples covering the acute and convalescent phases of COVID-19 were provided by collaborators in the United States, Italy and Spain. The prospective study material was composed of cDNA or gDNA derived from T cells, B-cell-depleted T cells, or PBMCs. Where HLA class I and class II types were available, the types were taken from metadata supplied by the sample provider, not from assay-based typing. Deeply sampled blood TCRbeta repertoires from subjects exposed to, actively infected with, or recovered from COVID-19 were included in the dataset. Samples were obtained from the ongoing ImmuneRACE study (first 160 participants) and from 1,254 subjects provided by 6 global collaborators. Sample metadata almost always included a de-identified subject ID, COVID-19 status, age in years and sex. A freely available public database, intended as a resource for researchers studying the immune response to SARS-CoV-2, is where the repertoires were released.

TCRbeta CDR3 regions were amplified from genomic DNA using the immunoSEQ Assay, a bias-controlled multiplex PCR. As for the authors' bioinformatics: Nucleated cell counts per sample were estimated from amplification of reference gene primers within the assay. To quantify the absolute abundance of each unique TCRbeta CDR3 rearrangement, sequence reads were collapsed and filtered. For each sample, productive Simpson clonality was calculated as the square root of Simpson's diversity index over productive rearrangements. The table was pulled from immuneACCESS by TCRdb, which kept in-frame rearrangements only. Such tables lose some clones; where checked, under half of the loss comes from unresolved V genes, and the rest has no known cause. V and J calls and clone size are copied from that table; D and trimming were computed from the DNA. In all, the sample holds roughly 260,000 clones, and 75% to 95% of those were seen once. The ten largest account for approximately 2.6% of the sample.

Per the germline V gene (reference sequence), SEHNR is the CDR1 and FQNEAQ is the CDR2. From cysteine to phenylalanine, the CDR3 is 15 amino acids long. Only CDR3 DNA remains: 45 bases, in frame from the first base. The V end gives up 5 bases and the J end 6 bases, leaving 7 bases in the junction not matched to a gene. What the work shows at the level of the full study, not this receptor alone: The amount of clinical and demographic metadata varied by source and participant and was provided uncurated.

This receptor chain uses TRBV7-9 and TRBJ2-2; 9 nucleotides in the junction match TRBD1. The receptor's source is a person under 35 with COVID-19, enrolled during active disease. The sequencing input was peripheral blood. The CDR3 loop reads CASSDDRGYPGELFF. The bases are TGTGCCAGCAGCGACGACAGGGGGTACCCCGGGGAGCTGTTTTTT.